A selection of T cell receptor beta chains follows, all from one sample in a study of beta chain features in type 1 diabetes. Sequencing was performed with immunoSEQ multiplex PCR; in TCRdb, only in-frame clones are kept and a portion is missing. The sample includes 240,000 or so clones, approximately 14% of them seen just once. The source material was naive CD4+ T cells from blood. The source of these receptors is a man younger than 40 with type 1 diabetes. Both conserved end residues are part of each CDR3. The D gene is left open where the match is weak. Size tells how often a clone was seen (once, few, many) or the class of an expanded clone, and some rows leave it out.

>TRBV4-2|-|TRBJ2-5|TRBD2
TGTGCCAGCAGCCAAAACATCGTGGGGGGGGAGACCCAGTACTTC
CASSQNIVGGETQYF
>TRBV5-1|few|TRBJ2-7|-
TGCGCCAGCAGCCCCCTGGCAGGGTACGAGCAGTACTTC
CASSPLAGYEQYF
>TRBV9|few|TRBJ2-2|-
TGTGCCAGCAGCGTAGGTGGCCTGACTAATGTCGGGGAGCTGTTTTTT
CASSVGGLTNVGELFF
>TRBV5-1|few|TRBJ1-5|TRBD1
TGCGCCAGCAGCTTAGGGGGCTATAGCAATCAGCCCCAGCATTTT
CASSLGGYSNQPQHF
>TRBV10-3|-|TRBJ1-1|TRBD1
TGTGCCATCAGTGTTGAGGGGGCCAACACTGAAGCTTTCTTT
CAISVEGANTEAFF
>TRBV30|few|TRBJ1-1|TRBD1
TGTGCCTGGATAAAGCAGGGGGCTTCTGAAGCTTTCTTT
CAWIKQGASEAFF
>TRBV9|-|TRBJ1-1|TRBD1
TGTGCCAGCAGTCCGGGGACAGGAGGGTTTTCGAACACTGAAGCTTTCTTT
CASSPGTGGFSNTEAFF
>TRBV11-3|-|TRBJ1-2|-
TGTGCCAGCAGCTTAGTGGGCAGGGGCGGCGGCTACACCTTC
CASSLVGRGGGYTF
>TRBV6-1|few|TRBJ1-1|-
TGTGCCAGCAGTCTAACAGGAGGGGACACTGAAGCTTTCTTT
CASSLTGGDTEAFF
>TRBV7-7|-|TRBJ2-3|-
TGTGCCAGCAGCCTTAGCTTAAGCACAGATACGCAGTATTTT
CASSLSLSTDTQYF
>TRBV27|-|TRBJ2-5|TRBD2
TGTGCCAGCAGTTTACTAGGACTAGCGGGACAAGAGACCCAGTACTTC
CASSLLGLAGQETQYF
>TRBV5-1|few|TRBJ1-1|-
TGCGCCAGCAGCTTAGGGGGTCCGAACACTGAAGCTTTCTTT
CASSLGGPNTEAFF
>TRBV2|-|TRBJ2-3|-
TGTGCCAGCAGTGAAATTATTAGCACAGATACGCAGTATTTT
CASSEIISTDTQYF
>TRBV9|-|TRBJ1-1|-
TGTGCCAGCAGCGTAGCCGGGGGGACGGAGAACACTGAAGCTTTCTTT
CASSVAGGTENTEAFF
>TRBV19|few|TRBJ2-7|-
TGTGCCAGTAGTATGGGCGATTACTACGAGCAGTACTTC
CASSMGDYYEQYF
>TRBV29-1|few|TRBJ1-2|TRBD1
TGCAGCGCTATGACAGGGGCCCATGGCTACACCTTC
CSAMTGAHGYTF
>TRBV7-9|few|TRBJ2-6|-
TGTGCCAGCAGCTTAACTTTTCGGGAGGCCAACGTCCTGACTTTC
CASSLTFREANVLTF
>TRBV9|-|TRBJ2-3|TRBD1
TGTGCCAGCAGCTATGACAGGGGAGGCACAGATACGCAGTATTTT
CASSYDRGGTDTQYF
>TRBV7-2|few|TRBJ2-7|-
TGTGCCAGCAGCCTCAGACAGCCAAAAGACTACGAGCAGTACTTC
CASSLRQPKDYEQYF
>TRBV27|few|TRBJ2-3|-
TGTGCCAGCAGTAAGGACATTCTCCGCACAGATACGCAGTATTTT
CASSKDILRTDTQYF
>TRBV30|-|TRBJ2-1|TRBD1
TGTGCCTGGAGTCCTTCAACCCCGACAGGGCCGTCCTACAATGAGCAGTTCTTC
CAWSPSTPTGPSYNEQFF
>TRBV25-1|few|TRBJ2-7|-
TGTGCCAGCAGTGAATCTGGGGCTGCCCTCGAGGAGCAGTACTTC
CASSESGAALEEQYF
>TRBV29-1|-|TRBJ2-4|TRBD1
TGCAGCGTTGAAGACAGGGGGCGAAGGGGAAACATTCAGTACTTC
CSVEDRGRRGNIQYF
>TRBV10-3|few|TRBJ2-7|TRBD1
TGTGCCATCAGTTTCAGGACAGGGCGGTACGAGCAGTACTTC
CAISFRTGRYEQYF
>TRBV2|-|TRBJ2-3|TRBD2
TGTGCCAGCCTTGCGGGGGGGGCAGATACGCAGTATTTT
CASLAGGADTQYF
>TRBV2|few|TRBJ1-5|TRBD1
TGTGCCAGCAGTTCTCAGGGGGGAGGCAATCAGCCCCAGCATTTT
CASSSQGGGNQPQHF
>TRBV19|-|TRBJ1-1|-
TGTGCCAGTAGTACTCGACAGATCATGAACACTGAAGCTTTCTTT
CASSTRQIMNTEAFF
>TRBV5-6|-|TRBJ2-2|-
TGTGCCAGCAGCTTGGGGAAGCGGTTGCACACCGGGGAGCTGTTTTTT
CASSLGKRLHTGELFF
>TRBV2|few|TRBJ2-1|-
TGTGCCAGCAGTGGTCTAGTTAATGAGCAGTTCTTC
CASSGLVNEQFF
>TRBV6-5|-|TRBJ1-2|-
TGTGCCAGCAGTTACTCGAGGCTAAACTATGGCTACACCTTC
CASSYSRLNYGYTF
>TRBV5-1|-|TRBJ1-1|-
TGCGCCAGCAGCTTAGAGTCGCACACTGAAGCTTTCTTT
CASSLESHTEAFF
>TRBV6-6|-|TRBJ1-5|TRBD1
TGTGCCAGTTTTCCGGGACAGGGATACAATCAGCCCCAGCATTTT
CASFPGQGYNQPQHF
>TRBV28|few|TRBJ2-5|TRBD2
TGTGCCAGCAGTCCGGGGGGGCCGGTGGAGACCCAGTACTTC
CASSPGGPVETQYF
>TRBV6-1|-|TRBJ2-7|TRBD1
TGTGCCAGCATCCGGACAGGGATGTCCTACGAGCAGTACTTC
CASIRTGMSYEQYF
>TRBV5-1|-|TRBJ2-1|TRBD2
TGCGCCAGCAGCGTCTCCGGGACTAGCGGGGCAAAAGAGCAGTTCTTC
CASSVSGTSGAKEQFF
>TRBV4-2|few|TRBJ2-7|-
TGTGCCAGCAGCCAAGTGGAGTCCTACGAGCAGTACTTC
CASSQVESYEQYF
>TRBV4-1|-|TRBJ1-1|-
TGCGCCAGCAGCCGGATAATACAGGGATGGAACACTGAAGCTTTCTTT
CASSRIIQGWNTEAFF
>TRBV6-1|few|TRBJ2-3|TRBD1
TGTGCCAGCAGTGAACCGGGACAGATCACAGATACGCAGTATTTT
CASSEPGQITDTQYF
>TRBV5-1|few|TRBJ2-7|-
TGCGCCAGCAGCTTGGAGCCGGGATCCTACGAGCAGTACTTC
CASSLEPGSYEQYF
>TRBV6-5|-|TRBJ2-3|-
TGTGCCAGCAGTGAAAAGACTATCCAAACGCAGTATTTT
CASSEKTIQTQYF
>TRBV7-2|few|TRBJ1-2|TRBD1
TGTGCCAGCAGCTTCCCCGTGGGGACAGGGGCCTATGGCTACACCTTC
CASSFPVGTGAYGYTF
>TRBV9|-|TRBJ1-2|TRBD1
TGTGCCAGCAGCGTAGCGACAGGGACCTATGGCTACACCTTC
CASSVATGTYGYTF
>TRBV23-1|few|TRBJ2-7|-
TGCGCCAGCAGTCAATCGCTGGACAGAGACTCCTACGAGCAGTACTTC
CASSQSLDRDSYEQYF